Below, 25 T cell receptor beta chains from the same sample are listed, as sequenced in a study of blood T cell repertoires in COVID-19. TCRdb's copy holds only in-frame clones and misses some; the assay was immunoSEQ multiplex PCR. The data show some 250,000 clones, with 75% to 90% seen just once and just over 7% held by the top ten. The sequenced sample was peripheral blood. These receptors all stem from a man in his sixties who had recovered from COVID-19.

The genes are TRBV5-6 and TRBJ1-2, with D possibly TRBD1 on 6 matching bases. The V gene lost 2 bases and the J gene lost 3 bases, with 14 bases spanning the gap. The length of the CDR3 is 15 residues. Germline assignment: CDR1 SGHDT and CDR2 YYEEEE. The DNA for the CDR3 is TGTGCCAGCAGCTTTCGTGCAGGGACATACTATGGCTACACCTTC. Translating it yields CASSFRAGTYYGYTF.

The CDR3 region is CASSPRLFQGWETQYF. For the CDR3, the DNA is TGTGCCAGCAGCCCCCGACTCTTCCAGGGGTGGGAGACCCAGTACTTC. V gene TRBV11-2 combines with J gene TRBJ2-5; perhaps TRBD1 as D (6 bases). Deletions cut 5 bases from V and 5 bases from J, with 21 bases between. This CDR3 has 16 amino acids. Germline CDR1 reads SGHAT; CDR2 reads FQNNGV.

V and J are TRBV7-2 and TRBJ2-2; maybe TRBD1 (5 bases). This CDR3 contains 14 residues. CDR1 is SGHTA and CDR2 is FQGNSA in the germline V gene. Trimming removed 1 base at V and 3 bases at J, with 6 bases between. CDR3 amino acids: CASSLGQYTGELFF. The CDR3 DNA follows: TGTGCCAGCAGCTTAGGACAGTACACCGGGGAGCTGTTTTTT.

The chain recombines TRBV18 with TRBJ2-2; 8 bases align to TRBD2. The CDR3 contains 16 residues. V shed 4 bases, J shed 1 base, and the junction held 5 bases outside the gene matches. Germline V gene sequence: CDR1 KGHSH, CDR2 LQKENI. The CDR3 reads CASSRRGGENTGELFF. The DNA of the CDR3 is TGTGCCAGCTCACGTCGGGGGGGAGAGAACACCGGGGAGCTGTTTTTT. Variable domain in full (rest from reference TRBV18 and TRBJ2-2): NAGVMQNPRHLVRRRGQEARLRCSPMKGHSHVYWYRQLPEEGLKFMVYLQKENIIDESGMPKERFSAEFPKEGPSILRIQQVVRGDSAAYFCASSRRGGENTGELFFGEGSRLTVL.

The gene calls are TRBV2 and TRBJ1-2, with 7 bases aligning to TRBD1. The germline gives CDR1 SNHLY, CDR2 FYNNEI. V lost 5 bases and J lost 1; bases outside the gene matches: 7. The CDR3 covers 15 residues. CDR3 DNA sequence: TGTGCCAGCAGTATCGGACAGGAGGGTAACTATGGCTACACCTTC. Protein product: CASSIGQEGNYGYTF.

The chain employs TRBV6-5 and TRBJ1-2; D gene uncertain. With 2 bases removed from V and 2 bases from J, the gap between germline ends came to 6 bases. Germline loops: CDR1 MNHEY, CDR2 SVGAGI. The CDR3 totals 13 residues. Here the CDR3 reads CASSYLPNYGYTF. For the CDR3, the DNA is TGTGCCAGCAGTTACCTTCCGAACTATGGCTACACCTTC.

J is TRBJ2-4 and V is TRBV30; 9 bases line up with TRBD1. With V trimmed by 2 bases and J by 8 bases, 4 bases remained unmatched. This CDR3 is 13 amino acids long. Germline V lookup: CDR1 GTSNPN, CDR2 SVGIG (reference sequence). In nucleotides, the CDR3 is TGTGCCTGGAGTTTTAGGACAGGGGACATTCAGTACTTC. Its protein product is CAWSFRTGDIQYF. Together with reference TRBV30 and TRBJ2-4, the CDR3 gives the full variable domain: SQTIHQWPATLVQPVGSPLSLECTVEGTSNPNLYWYRQAAGRGLQLLFYSVGIGQISSEVPQNLSASRPQDRQFILSSKKLLLSDSGFYLCAWSFRTGDIQYFGAGTRLSVL.

The chain links TRBV7-2 to TRBJ2-2, with a possible D match to TRBD2 (6 bases). The CDR3 runs 14 residues. Germline-derived CDR1 and CDR2 are SGHTA and FQGNSA. V shed 7 bases and J shed 3 bases, with 12 bases lying between them. The CDR3 DNA is TGTGCCAGCACCGGGGGAGGTTACACCGGGGAGCTGTTTTTT. Its protein product is CASTGGGYTGELFF.

The CDR3 nucleotides read TGTGCCAGCAGCCCATCGGTCCCAGATACGCAGTATTTT. It specifies CASSPSVPDTQYF. The rearrangement joins TRBV7-6 to TRBJ2-3; D gene unclear. From germline, CDR1 is SGHVS and CDR2 FNYEAQ. V was trimmed by 5 bases and J by 4 bases, leaving 10 bases between them. The CDR3 consists of 13 residues.

In its sample, this clone was seen a few times. This chain joins TRBV20-1 and TRBJ1-2, with D possibly TRBD1 on 6 matching bases. The germline gives CDR1 DFQATT, CDR2 SNEGSKA (reference sequence). Trimming took off 3 bases at V and 0 bases at J, with 14 bases between the two ends. The CDR3 contains 15 residues. CDR3 nucleotides: TGCAGTGCTAGTGTCCGGACAGAAACTAACTATGGCTACACCTTC. Translated, it gives CSASVRTETNYGYTF.

A single count supports this clone. V is TRBV12-5 and J is TRBJ1-1; TRBD1 aligns across 7 bases. V dropped 1 base and J dropped 4; count of bases not matched to a gene: 3. This CDR3 is 14 amino acids long. CDR1 and CDR2 (germline): LGHNT, FRNRAP. For the CDR3, the DNA is TGTGCTAGTGGTTTGGATGGGACAGTCACTGAAGCTTTCTTT. This encodes CASGLDGTVTEAFF.

The chain uses TRBV9 and TRBJ1-6; weak D call: TRBD1 (5 bases). CDR3 length: 18 residues. Trimming pared 2 bases from V and 0 bases from J, leaving 15 bases between. CDR1 is SGDLS, CDR2 YYNGEE, per germline. CDR3 in DNA: TGTGCCAGCAGCGTGAAGTGGGGGGGTAGCTCCTATAATTCACCCCTCCACTTT. It translates to CASSVKWGGSSYNSPLHF.

This chain joins TRBV18 and TRBJ2-2; 10 nucleotides match TRBD2. The CDR3 is 17 amino acids. The germline gives CDR1 KGHSH, CDR2 LQKENI. Germline trimming cut 4 bases from V and 5 bases from J; bases unmatched to any gene: 10. CDR3 DNA: TGTGCCAGCTCACAGTTATGGACTAGCGGCAGGACCGGGGAGCTGTTTTTT. This translates into CASSQLWTSGRTGELFF.

This sequence joins TRBV3-1 (or the pseudogene TRBV3-2) and TRBJ2-1; D is unresolved. The CDR3 consists of 14 residues. Between the trimmed V and J ends, which lost 2 bases and 6 bases, there was a span of 11 bases. CDR1 is LGHDT and CDR2 is YNNKEL in the germline V gene (reference sequence). The CDR3 region has the DNA TGTGCCAGCAGCCAATCGTGGCACCTCAATGAGCAGTTCTTC. Translated: CASSQSWHLNEQFF.

The chain uses TRBV4-1 and TRBJ2-3, with D possibly being TRBD2 (6 bases). CDR1 and CDR2 from the germline V gene are MGHRA and YSYEKL. The CDR3 is 16 amino acids. V lost 3 bases and J 1 base, leaving 14 bases between the germline ends. The CDR3 here is CASSQDLASGTDTQYF. CDR3 DNA: TGCGCCAGCAGCCAGGATTTGGCTAGCGGCACAGATACGCAGTATTTT.

The rearrangement joins TRBV5-6 to TRBJ1-1; the D is unclear. The CDR3 contains 16 residues. Germline CDR1 is SGHDT and CDR2 is YYEEEE. V shed 5 bases and J shed 0 bases, with 17 bases lying between them. CDR3: CASRINGVTLNTEAFF. In DNA, the CDR3 is TGTGCCAGCAGGATAAACGGGGTAACTTTGAACACTGAAGCTTTCTTT.

V and J are TRBV28 and TRBJ1-1, with D perhaps matching TRBD1 (6 bases). Germline loops: CDR1 MDHEN, CDR2 SYDVKM. The CDR3 sequence is 16 residues long. The V and J ends lost 1 base and 0 bases respectively, with 12 bases between them. DNA for the CDR3: TGTGCCAGCAGTTTATTACAAGGACAGCTGAACACTGAAGCTTTCTTT. Protein product: CASSLLQGQLNTEAFF.

This chain joins TRBV5-1 and TRBJ1-2, with 8 bases identical to TRBD1. Germline V gene lookup returns CDR1 SGHRS and CDR2 YFSETQ. This CDR3 is built from 13 residues. J was trimmed by 8 bases and V by 4 bases; bases with no gene match: 7. CDR3 sequence (DNA): TGCGCCAGCAGCGAATGGACAGGGAACGGCTACACCTTC. Its translation: CASSEWTGNGYTF.

The chain is built from TRBV6-1 and TRBJ1-1, with 7 positions matching TRBD1. V gave up 0 bases and J gave up 5 bases; unmatched junction bases: 3. The CDR3 sequence is 14 residues long. The germline CDR1 and CDR2 sequences are MNHNS and SASEGT. CDR3 in amino acids: CASSEAGGGTEAFF. The CDR3 DNA sequence: TGTGCCAGCAGTGAAGCAGGGGGCGGGACTGAAGCTTTCTTT.

This chain joins TRBV13 and TRBJ1-2, with D uncertain. CDR1 is PRHDT and CDR2 is FYEKMQ in the germline V gene (reference sequence). The CDR3 contains 16 residues. V was shortened by 1 base and J by 4 bases, with 16 bases between the two germline ends. CDR3 loop: CASSLEASRGIYGYTF. The CDR3 bases are TGTGCCAGCAGCTTAGAGGCGAGTCGGGGAATCTATGGCTACACCTTC.

The chain has TRBV5-1 and TRBJ1-1; D may be TRBD1 (6 bases). Deletions cut 3 bases from V and 8 bases from J, with 17 bases between. The CDR3 runs 14 residues. The V gene's germline CDR1 is SGHRS and CDR2 YFSETQ. CDR3 coding DNA: TGCGCCAGCAGCTCTCAGGGGTCTGCAATAGAAGCTTTCTTT. Translated, it gives CASSSQGSAIEAFF.

This rearrangement joins TRBV4-1 to TRBJ1-1; tentative D call: TRBD1 (5 bases). The CDR3 loop spans 13 amino acids. V lost 0 bases, J lost 10 bases, and 12 bases lay in between. CDR1 is MGHRA, CDR2 YSYEKL, per germline. For the CDR3, the DNA is TGCGCCAGCAGCCAAGATCTGAAGGGGCGAGCTTTCTTT. It codes for CASSQDLKGRAFF.

The chain employs TRBV6-5 and TRBJ2-1, with D possibly being TRBD2 (5 bases). Trimming removed 10 bases at V and 9 bases at J, with 16 bases between. The CDR3 spans 12 residues. Germline lookup yields CDR1 MNHEY and CDR2 SVGAGI. The CDR3, as DNA: TGTGCCACCTCCATCGGGGTGGGTGAGCAGTTCTTC. It codes for CATSIGVGEQFF.

The rearrangement links TRBV7-8 to TRBJ2-7, with 8 positions matching TRBD1. This CDR3 has 13 amino acids. In germline, CDR1 is SGHVS, CDR2 FQNEAQ. V trimming: 6 bases; J trimming: 7 bases; junction bases outside the gene matches: 8. The CDR3 coding sequence is TGTGCCAGCAGTCCCGACAGGGGAGGAGAGCAGTACGTC. Protein product: CASSPDRGGEQYV.

V gene TRBV21-1 combines with J gene TRBJ2-1; the DNA was not used to check the table's D call, TRBD2. TRBV21-1 is a pseudogene. This CDR3 is 16 amino acids long. The CDR3 DNA is TGTGCCAGCAGCACCCGTAGTATAGGGGGGGTGGATGAGCAGTTCTTC. It yields the protein CASSTRSIGGVDEQFF.